This T cell receptor beta chain was captured by sequencing in a study of CD4 T cells in relation to SARS-CoV-2 and coronaviruses. Study as a whole: Shared crossreactive spike epitopes were mapped to their HLA restriction.

A note on this clone: Its target is not known.

The unexposed donors gave CD4+ T cells in about 2011-2018, prior to COVID-19. The cells were cultured for less than twelve days before CD4+ T cells were isolated. TCRdb keeps only in-frame clones here, not all; method: immunoSEQ multiplex PCR. In the table there are 15,000 to 20,000 clones, 70% to 80% of which are singletons. From germline, CDR1 is LGHDT and CDR2 YNNKEL (reference sequence). The CDR3 is 15 amino acids. V gave up 1 base and J gave up 3 bases; unmatched junction bases: 4. Material: CD4+ T cells from PBMCs, cultured in vitro. This chain links TRBV3-1 (or the pseudogene TRBV3-2) with TRBJ1-2; 8 bases map to TRBD1. This TCR was recovered from a human donor in good health. The CDR3 DNA reads as TGTGCCAGCAGCCAAGGGACAGGGAGGCACTATGGCTACACCTTC. Its translation: CASSQGTGRHYGYTF.